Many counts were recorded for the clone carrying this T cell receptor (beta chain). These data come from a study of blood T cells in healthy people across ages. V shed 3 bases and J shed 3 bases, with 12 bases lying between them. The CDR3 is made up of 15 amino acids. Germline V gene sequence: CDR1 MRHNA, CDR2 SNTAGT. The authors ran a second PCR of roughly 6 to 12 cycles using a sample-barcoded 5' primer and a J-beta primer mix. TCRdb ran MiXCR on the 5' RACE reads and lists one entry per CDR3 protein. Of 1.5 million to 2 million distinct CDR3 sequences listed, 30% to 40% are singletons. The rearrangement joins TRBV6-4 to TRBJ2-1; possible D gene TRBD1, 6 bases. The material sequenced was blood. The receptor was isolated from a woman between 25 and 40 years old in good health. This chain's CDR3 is CASSESGAHYNEQFF. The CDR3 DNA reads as TGTGCCAGCAGTGAGTCAGGGGCCCACTACAATGAGCAGTTCTTC.